The source of this T cell receptor (beta chain) is a study of human T cells and chemical hapten exposure. The wider study: Across samples, TCR yields varied, mostly owing to small differences in pooled library volumes.

Described time point: patch test 2, 6 weeks after DPC sensitization. The treatment is: therapeutic diphenylcyclopropenone sensitization with weekly scalp DPC. Individual cDNA molecules had unique molecular identifiers attached to them by the library. MiXCR was run by TCRdb on the RACE reads, yielding one entry per CDR3 protein. Of 110,000 to 150,000 distinct CDR3 sequences in the sample, about 12% are singletons; the top ten hold around 1.4%. Per germline, CDR1 MNHNY and CDR2 SVGAGI (reference sequence). This CDR3 has 16 residues. With 4 bases removed from V and 6 bases from J, the gap between germline ends came to 19 bases.

This material consisted of whole blood, taken in connection with sensitization to the hapten diphenylcyclopropenone (DPC). The gene calls are TRBV6-6 and TRBJ2-1, with D maybe TRBD1 (6 bases). The TCR sequence derives from a woman aged 50 to 65 with alopecia areata. Some clones in this sample may be carry-over from other donors' samples. The CDR3 sequence is CASSCPAGEICNEQFF. The CDR3 nucleotides are TGTGCCAGCAGTTGCCCCGCAGGGGAAATCTGCAATGAGCAGTTCTTC.